The 29 T cell receptor beta chains below come from one sample, sequenced in a study of cytomegalovirus exposure and HLA in healthy donors. This PCR relied on a set of 60 Vbeta primers and 13 Jbeta primers. Clones were sequenced by immunoSEQ multiplex PCR, and TCRdb holds only the in-frame ones, with some missing. Of roughly 250,000 clones listed, 72% are singletons. The sample consisted of PBMCs. Source of these receptors: a female donor in good health and CMV-seronegative.

This rearrangement joins TRBV2 to TRBJ2-7, with 7 bases that match TRBD2. CDR3 length equals 15 residues. From germline, CDR1 is SNHLY and CDR2 FYNNEI. V was clipped by 4 bases and J by 0 bases; unmatched bases: 6. The CDR3 region has the DNA TGTGCCAGCAGTGGCGAGGTAGCGGGCTCCTACGAGCAGTACTTC. Translating gives CASSGEVAGSYEQYF.

J is TRBJ2-7 and V is TRBV10-3; 10 nucleotides match TRBD2. This CDR3 is built from 13 residues. Germline CDR1 is ENHRY and CDR2 is SYGVKD. J lost 4 bases, V lost 11 bases, and 8 bases had no gene match. The CDR3 loop reads CAASPSGSYEQYF. CDR3 nucleotides: TGTGCCGCCAGTCCTAGCGGGAGTTACGAGCAGTACTTC.

The chain is built from TRBV5-4 and TRBJ2-6, with D perhaps matching TRBD1 (5 bases). Germline CDR1 SGHNT, CDR2 YYREEE (reference sequence). There are 17 residues in the CDR3. The germline V and J ends were trimmed by 4 bases and 3 bases, with 17 bases remaining between them. CDR3 sequence (DNA): TGTGCCAGCAGCCAAAAGGGGCAGGGTCGTGGGGCCAACGTCCTGACTTTC. It yields the protein CASSQKGQGRGANVLTF. Based on the CDR3 plus reference TRBV5-4 and TRBJ2-6, the full variable domain is ETGVTQSPTHLIKTRGQQVTLRCSSQSGHNTVSWYQQALGQGPQFIFQYYREEENGRGNFPPRFSGLQFPNYSSELNVNALELDDSALYLCASSQKGQGRGANVLTFGAGSRLTVL.

The table lists this clone with a count of one. The rearrangement joins TRBV6-5 to TRBJ2-7; D is perhaps TRBD1 (6 bases). The CDR3 is 14 residues long. V was trimmed by 4 bases and J by 4 bases, leaving 14 bases between them. Germline assignment: CDR1 MNHEY and CDR2 SVGAGI. CDR3 coding DNA: TGTGCCAGCAGTTTGGGGGCCTTAAGTTACGAGCAGTACTTC. Amino acids: CASSLGALSYEQYF.

The table lists this clone with a count of one. The CDR3 region has the DNA TGTGCCACCAGCAGAGCCGAGGGACTAGCAGCAGATACGCAGTATTTT. Its protein product is CATSRAEGLAADTQYF. The J gene is TRBJ2-3, the V gene TRBV15; the match to TRBD2 covers 9 bases. Trimming took 1 base from V and 4 from J; bases not matched to a gene: 6. CDR1 is LNHNV and CDR2 is YYDKDF in the germline V gene (reference sequence). CDR3 length equals 16 residues.

The chain combines TRBV27 with TRBJ2-1, with 9 bases matching TRBD1. With V trimmed by 6 bases and J by 3 bases, 6 bases remained unmatched. Germline lookup yields CDR1 MNHEY and CDR2 SMNVEV (reference sequence). The CDR3 contains 15 residues. This chain's CDR3 is CASSPGTGFYNEQFF. CDR3 nucleotides: TGTGCCAGCAGCCCCGGGACAGGGTTCTACAATGAGCAGTTCTTC.

V and J are TRBV7-2 and TRBJ2-1; D ambiguous. The CDR3 spans 11 residues. V was clipped by 5 bases and J by 7 bases, with 6 bases between them. CDR1 SGHTA and CDR2 FQGNSA come from the germline V gene. In DNA, the CDR3 is TGTGCCAGCAGCATCATGAATGAGCAGTTCTTC. Amino acids: CASSIMNEQFF.

The gene calls are TRBV30 and TRBJ1-2; 9 nucleotides align to TRBD1. The CDR3 sequence is 11 residues long. Germline V gene lookup returns CDR1 GTSNPN and CDR2 SVGIG (reference sequence). V gave up 8 bases and J gave up 8 bases; unmatched junction bases: 6. The CDR3 loop reads CAGDRERGYTF. DNA of the CDR3: TGTGCCGGGGACAGGGAACGAGGCTACACCTTC.

The chain joins TRBV12-5 to TRBJ1-3; D possibly corresponds to TRBD1 (6 bases). There are 14 residues in the CDR3. V gave up 2 bases and J gave up 4 bases, with 9 bases separating them. Germline assignment: CDR1 LGHNT and CDR2 FRNRAP. DNA for the CDR3: TGTGCTAGTGGTTTGACAGGGTCCGGAAACACCATATATTTT. It encodes CASGLTGSGNTIYF.

The rearrangement links TRBV10-1 to TRBJ2-2; 8 nucleotides agree with TRBD2. Germline CDR1 WNHNN, CDR2 SYGVQD (reference sequence). Trimming took 3 bases from V and 1 from J; bases not matched to a gene: 4. The CDR3 is 16 amino acids. The CDR3 bases are TGCGCCAGCAGTGATTCCGCGGGGGGGAACACCGGGGAGCTGTTTTTT. Translation gives CASSDSAGGNTGELFF.

This sequence joins TRBV13 and TRBJ2-1, with D possibly TRBD2 on 6 matching bases. The CDR3 is made up of 15 amino acids. Germline CDR1 PRHDT, CDR2 FYEKMQ (reference sequence). Trimming removed 5 bases from V and 5 bases from J, with 16 bases in between. CDR3: CASSILASGNNEQFF. The CDR3 DNA is TGTGCCAGCAGCATACTAGCCTCTGGAAACAATGAGCAGTTCTTC.

In this sample, this clone turned up a few times. The J gene is TRBJ2-7, the V gene TRBV4-2; 11 bases fit TRBD2. The J segment lost 5 bases and the V segment lost 3 bases, leaving 6 bases of the junction unmatched. From germline, CDR1 is LGHNA and CDR2 YNFKEQ. The CDR3 consists of 15 residues. The CDR3 sequence: CASSHLLAGEDEQYF. CDR3 DNA sequence: TGTGCCAGCAGCCACCTACTAGCGGGAGAGGACGAGCAGTACTTC.

V and J are TRBV30 and TRBJ1-1, with D tentatively TRBD1 (6 bases). V was pared by 2 bases and J by 5 bases, with 9 bases between. The CDR3 is 12 residues long. Germline V CDR1 and CDR2: GTSNPN, SVGIG (reference sequence). Here the CDR3 reads CAWSRGGTEAFF. The CDR3 DNA follows: TGTGCCTGGAGTAGGGGGGGAACTGAAGCTTTCTTT.

The chain employs TRBV19 and TRBJ1-5; no clear D. This CDR3 comprises 14 residues. The ends were cut back, 7 bases at V and 0 bases at J, with 10 bases in the middle. CDR1 is LNHDA, CDR2 SQIVND, per germline (reference sequence). The CDR3: CASNEGPSNQPQHF. Written as DNA, the CDR3 is TGTGCCAGTAACGAGGGTCCTAGCAATCAGCCCCAGCATTTT.

This clone was counted a few times. The CDR3 spells CASSEVEDSYEQYF. The CDR3 nucleotides are TGCGCCAGCAGTGAGGTCGAGGACAGCTACGAGCAGTACTTC. J is TRBJ2-7 and V is TRBV10-1, with TRBD1 as a possible D gene (6 bases). This CDR3 is built from 14 residues. Trimming took 2 bases from V and 3 from J, leaving 11 bases between them. CDR1 and CDR2 (germline): WNHNN, SYGVQD (reference sequence).

There are a few counts of this clone. This chain connects TRBV7-8 to TRBJ2-1; TRBD2 aligns across 11 bases. The V gene end was trimmed by 5 bases and the J gene end by 7 bases; junction bases not matched to a gene: 7. The germline V gene encodes CDR1 SGHVS and CDR2 FQNEAQ. The CDR3 consists of 15 residues. The CDR3 region has the DNA TGTGCCAGCAGCACCTTAGCGGGAGGGGGAAATGAGCAGTTCTTC. Residues: CASSTLAGGGNEQFF.

This chain connects TRBV5-6 to TRBJ2-1, with 11 bases lining up with TRBD2. The CDR3 runs 16 residues. CDR1 SGHDT and CDR2 YYEEEE come from the germline V gene. The V gene end was trimmed by 3 bases and the J gene end by 4 bases; junction bases not matched to a gene: 6. The CDR3 reads CASSWQTSGKYNEQFF. The CDR3 bases are TGTGCCAGCAGCTGGCAGACTAGCGGGAAATACAATGAGCAGTTCTTC.

This chain connects TRBV5-1 to TRBJ2-3, with D perhaps matching TRBD2 (6 bases). Germline-derived CDR1 and CDR2 are SGHRS and YFSETQ. Between the trimmed V and J ends, which lost 0 bases and 6 bases, there was a span of 17 bases. The CDR3 consists of 16 residues. In nucleotides, the CDR3 is TGCGCCAGCAGCTTGGCCTGGAGGTCGGCGGGGGATACGCAGTATTTT. This codes for CASSLAWRSAGDTQYF.

The DNA of the CDR3 is TGTGCCAGCACGGACAGGGGGCTAGCTGGAAACACCATATATTTT. It translates to CASTDRGLAGNTIYF. The chain carries TRBV19 and TRBJ1-3, with 11 bases lining up with TRBD1. Trimming took 9 bases from V and 2 from J; bases not matched to a gene: 6. Per germline, CDR1 LNHDA and CDR2 SQIVND (reference sequence). CDR3 length equals 15 residues.

The V and J genes are TRBV9 and TRBJ1-2; possible D gene TRBD1, 5 bases. Trimming pared 7 bases from V and 4 bases from J, leaving 14 bases between. The CDR3 loop spans 13 amino acids. Germline lookup yields CDR1 SGDLS and CDR2 YYNGEE. The CDR3 coding sequence is TGTGCCAGCGACGAAGTGGGACTCTATGGCTACACCTTC. Protein product: CASDEVGLYGYTF.

For the CDR3, the DNA is TGTGCCAGCAGTCCAGGCCCGAATTCACCCCTCCACTTT. Protein sequence: CASSPGPNSPLHF. The chain uses TRBV28 and TRBJ1-6; D is undetermined. V was clipped by 5 bases and J by 7 bases, with 9 bases between them. Germline V gene data show CDR1 as MDHEN and CDR2 as SYDVKM. The CDR3 length is 13 residues.

Note on this clone: The same CDR3 also results from other DNA sequences found in this sample. The V and J genes are TRBV18 and TRBJ1-2; D may be TRBD1 (6 bases). The V end was cut by 2 bases, the J end by 4 bases, with 11 bases between. Looked up from germline, CDR1 is KGHSH and CDR2 is LQKENI. The CDR3 length is 14 residues. DNA for the CDR3: TGTGCCAGCTCACCAGGACAGACTTTCTATGGCTACACCTTC. Translated: CASSPGQTFYGYTF.

This chain connects TRBV6-4 to TRBJ2-3; 8 nucleotides line up with TRBD1. Germline loops: CDR1 MRHNA, CDR2 SNTAGT. The CDR3 has 15 amino acids. With 6 bases clipped from V and 2 bases from J, the junction kept 7 bases outside the gene matches. The CDR3 DNA follows: TGTGCCAGCAGGCGGGACAGGAGACTCACAGATACGCAGTATTTT. This sequence encodes CASRRDRRLTDTQYF.

The genes are TRBV30 and TRBJ1-2, with D possibly matching TRBD1 (5 bases). With 6 bases removed from V and 3 bases from J, the gap between germline ends came to 11 bases. Germline values: CDR1 GTSNPN, CDR2 SVGIG (reference sequence). The CDR3 totals 12 residues. CDR3 coding DNA: TGTGCCTGTCAAGAAGGGGACTATGGCTACACCTTC. This sequence encodes CACQEGDYGYTF.

V usage is TRBV6-5 and J usage is TRBJ1-5, with D maybe TRBD1 (5 bases). V lost 4 bases and J lost 7, with 14 bases in between. Germline V gene sequence: CDR1 MNHEY, CDR2 SVGAGI. The CDR3 covers 14 residues. Written as DNA, the CDR3 is TGTGCCAGCAGTTCGATCGACAGAGGACAGCCCCAGCATTTT. Protein product: CASSSIDRGQPQHF.

About this clone: The same CDR3 is also encoded by other DNA sequences in this sample. The rearrangement joins TRBV11-3 to TRBJ2-7; maybe TRBD2 (5 bases). The V gene's germline CDR1 is SGHNT and CDR2 YENEEA. V gave up 4 bases and J gave up 1 base, with 8 bases separating them. The CDR3 has 13 residues. The CDR3: CASSSRGSYEQYF. In nucleotides, the CDR3 is TGTGCCAGCAGCTCCCGGGGTTCCTACGAGCAGTACTTC.

J is TRBJ2-1 and V is TRBV5-4; 13 bases map to TRBD2. This CDR3 has 16 amino acids. Germline V lookup: CDR1 SGHNT, CDR2 YYREEE (reference sequence). Trimming took 0 bases from V and 5 from J; bases not matched to a gene: 2. The CDR3 here is CASSLGLAGGDNEQFF. CDR3 nucleotide sequence: TGTGCCAGCAGCTTGGGACTAGCGGGAGGAGACAATGAGCAGTTCTTC.

This clone was seen only a few times. This chain connects TRBV5-6 to TRBJ2-6; D perhaps matches TRBD2 (7 bases). CDR1 and CDR2 from the germline V gene are SGHDT and YYEEEE. The V gene lost 4 bases and the J gene lost 0 bases, with 17 bases spanning the gap. The CDR3 runs 18 residues. The CDR3 region is CASSRLGAGDSGANVLTF. The CDR3 nucleotides read TGTGCCAGCAGCCGCCTGGGGGCGGGGGACTCTGGGGCCAACGTCCTGACTTTC.

The rearrangement links TRBV7-2 to TRBJ2-7, with D possibly matching TRBD2 (7 bases). Trimming pared 8 bases from V and 2 bases from J, leaving 13 bases between. Per the germline V gene, CDR1 is SGHTA and CDR2 is FQGNSA. This CDR3 contains 13 residues. Here the CDR3 reads CASEEGGTYEQYF. In nucleotides, the CDR3 is TGTGCCAGCGAGGAGGGGGGGACCTACGAGCAGTACTTC.